This is a list of T cell receptor beta chains from one sample in a study of cytomegalovirus exposure and HLA in healthy donors. Data came from immunoSEQ multiplex PCR; TCRdb stores just in-frame clones and leaves some out. Of over 150,000 clones listed, around 68% are singletons. Specimen: PBMCs. The source is a man in his fifties or sixties in good health and CMV-seronegative. The CDR3 runs from the conserved cysteine through the conserved F or W. A D gene is named only where the DNA matches it firmly. Some rows mark clone size as missing; the rest say once, few, many or name a class of expanded clone.

abundance: .; d_gene: .; len: 15; j_gene: TRBJ2-3; v_gene: TRBV9; CDR3aa: CASSRDSSWTDTQYF; CDR3nt: TGTGCCAGCAGCCGGGACTCCAGCTGGACAGATACGCAGTATTTT
abundance: few; d_gene: .; len: 11; j_gene: TRBJ1-2; v_gene: TRBV4-1; CDR3aa: CASTDSYGYTF; CDR3nt: TGCGCCAGCACCGACAGCTATGGCTACACCTTC
abundance: .; d_gene: TRBD1; len: 16; j_gene: TRBJ2-1; v_gene: TRBV9; CDR3aa: CASSAPGQGTRNEQFF; CDR3nt: TGTGCCAGCAGCGCCCCGGGACAGGGAACGAGGAATGAGCAGTTCTTC
abundance: .; d_gene: .; len: 13; j_gene: TRBJ2-1; v_gene: TRBV27; CDR3aa: CASSFESANEQFF; CDR3nt: TGTGCCAGCAGTTTCGAGAGTGCAAATGAGCAGTTCTTC
abundance: once; d_gene: TRBD2; len: 15; j_gene: TRBJ2-5; v_gene: TRBV7-2; CDR3aa: CASSHLAGGQETQYF; CDR3nt: TGTGCCAGCAGCCACCTTGCGGGGGGGCAGGAGACCCAGTACTTC
abundance: .; d_gene: .; len: 15; j_gene: TRBJ2-3; v_gene: TRBV10-3; CDR3aa: CAISSGQGGEGAQYF; CDR3nt: TGTGCCATCAGTAGCGGGCAGGGGGGCGAAGGGGCGCAGTATTTT
abundance: .; d_gene: TRBD1; len: 14; j_gene: TRBJ1-1; v_gene: TRBV28; CDR3aa: CASSQGVGRTEAFF; CDR3nt: TGTGCCAGCAGTCAGGGGGTAGGGAGGACTGAAGCTTTCTTT
abundance: .; d_gene: .; len: 15; j_gene: TRBJ2-3; v_gene: TRBV4-2; CDR3aa: CASSREAVSTDTQYF; CDR3nt: TGTGCCAGCAGCCGAGAAGCGGTGAGCACAGATACGCAGTATTTT
abundance: .; d_gene: .; len: 15; j_gene: TRBJ1-1; v_gene: TRBV7-2; CDR3aa: CASSPAQRMNTEAFF; CDR3nt: TGTGCCAGCAGCCCGGCTCAGAGGATGAACACTGAAGCTTTCTTT
abundance: few; d_gene: .; len: 16; j_gene: TRBJ1-6; v_gene: TRBV27; CDR3aa: CASSLIPGTYNSPLHF; CDR3nt: TGTGCCAGCAGTTTAATCCCCGGGACCTATAATTCACCCCTCCACTTT
abundance: once; d_gene: .; len: 14; j_gene: TRBJ2-1; v_gene: TRBV2; CDR3aa: CASNQAGPYNEQFF; CDR3nt: TGTGCCAGCAATCAGGCGGGCCCCTACAATGAGCAGTTCTTC
abundance: .; d_gene: TRBD2; len: 13; j_gene: TRBJ2-1; v_gene: TRBV29-1; CDR3aa: CSVERGGYNEQFF; CDR3nt: TGCAGCGTTGAACGGGGGGGGTACAATGAGCAGTTCTTC
abundance: .; d_gene: TRBD2; len: 13; j_gene: TRBJ2-7; v_gene: TRBV5-4; CDR3aa: CASSLAGVYEQYF; CDR3nt: TGTGCCAGCAGCCTAGCGGGGGTTTACGAGCAGTACTTC
abundance: .; d_gene: .; len: 15; j_gene: TRBJ1-5; v_gene: TRBV5-4; CDR3aa: CASSADRYSNQPQHF; CDR3nt: TGTGCCAGCAGCGCGGACAGATATAGCAATCAGCCCCAGCATTTT
abundance: .; d_gene: .; len: 13; j_gene: TRBJ1-1; v_gene: TRBV19; CDR3aa: CASTGHPNTEAFF; CDR3nt: TGTGCCAGTACCGGACACCCGAACACTGAAGCTTTCTTT
abundance: .; d_gene: .; len: 11; j_gene: TRBJ2-1; v_gene: TRBV12-5; CDR3aa: CASGHGDEQFF; CDR3nt: TGTGCTAGTGGTCACGGGGATGAGCAGTTCTTC
abundance: once; d_gene: .; len: 17; j_gene: TRBJ1-6; v_gene: TRBV5-4; CDR3aa: CASSLGDRNLGNSPLHF; CDR3nt: TGTGCCAGCAGCTTGGGCGACAGGAATTTAGGGAATTCACCCCTCCACTTT
abundance: .; d_gene: .; len: 17; j_gene: TRBJ2-2; v_gene: TRBV6-1; CDR3aa: CASSEQGAILRTGELFF; CDR3nt: TGTGCCAGCAGTGAGCAAGGGGCCATACTTAGGACCGGGGAGCTGTTTTTT
abundance: few; d_gene: .; len: 14; j_gene: TRBJ1-2; v_gene: TRBV2; CDR3aa: CASREIAVNYGYTF; CDR3nt: TGTGCCAGCAGGGAGATCGCGGTTAACTATGGCTACACCTTC
abundance: .; d_gene: TRBD2; len: 15; j_gene: TRBJ2-5; v_gene: TRBV9; CDR3aa: CASSVLAGPQETQYF; CDR3nt: TGTGCCAGCAGCGTACTAGCGGGGCCACAAGAGACCCAGTACTTC
abundance: few; d_gene: TRBD1; len: 12; j_gene: TRBJ2-7; v_gene: TRBV7-9; CDR3aa: CASSLEDRGQYF; CDR3nt: TGTGCCAGCAGCTTAGAGGACAGGGGGCAGTACTTC
abundance: .; d_gene: .; len: 14; j_gene: TRBJ1-1; v_gene: TRBV5-1; CDR3aa: CASSLRRENTEAFF; CDR3nt: TGCGCCAGCAGCCTAAGGAGAGAGAACACTGAAGCTTTCTTT
abundance: .; d_gene: .; len: 15; j_gene: TRBJ1-1; v_gene: TRBV7-9; CDR3aa: CASSLTDVVSTEAFF; CDR3nt: TGTGCCAGCAGCTTAACAGACGTGGTGAGCACTGAAGCTTTCTTT
abundance: .; d_gene: .; len: 12; j_gene: TRBJ2-7; v_gene: TRBV6-6; CDR3aa: CASAFYRSEQYF; CDR3nt: TGTGCCAGCGCCTTCTATAGATCCGAGCAGTACTTC
abundance: few; d_gene: TRBD1; len: 17; j_gene: TRBJ1-3; v_gene: TRBV28; CDR3aa: CASSLNLGQGDRNTIYF; CDR3nt: TGTGCCAGCAGTTTAAATTTAGGACAGGGGGACCGAAACACCATATATTTT
abundance: few; d_gene: .; len: 12; j_gene: TRBJ2-3; v_gene: TRBV10-3; CDR3aa: CAISAHTDTQYF; CDR3nt: TGTGCCATCAGTGCCCACACAGATACGCAGTATTTT
abundance: few; d_gene: .; len: 14; j_gene: TRBJ2-4; v_gene: TRBV5-4; CDR3aa: CASSLGQGKNIQYF; CDR3nt: TGTGCCAGCAGCTTGGGGCAGGGGAAAAACATTCAGTACTTC
abundance: .; d_gene: TRBD1; len: 17; j_gene: TRBJ1-1; v_gene: TRBV19; CDR3aa: CASRTKGQTIRNTEAFF; CDR3nt: TGTGCCAGTAGGACAAAGGGACAGACGATCCGGAACACTGAAGCTTTCTTT
abundance: .; d_gene: TRBD1; len: 15; j_gene: TRBJ2-2; v_gene: TRBV5-1; CDR3aa: CASSGTGLTTGELFF; CDR3nt: TGCGCCAGCAGCGGGACAGGTCTTACCACCGGGGAGCTGTTTTTT
abundance: .; d_gene: .; len: 12; j_gene: TRBJ1-2; v_gene: TRBV19; CDR3aa: CASSRGYYGYTF; CDR3nt: TGTGCCAGTAGTCGGGGGTACTATGGCTACACCTTC
abundance: once; d_gene: .; len: 16; j_gene: TRBJ2-2; v_gene: TRBV7-9; CDR3aa: CASSGPGGENTGELFF; CDR3nt: TGTGCCAGCAGCGGGCCTGGCGGGGAAAACACCGGGGAGCTGTTTTTT
abundance: .; d_gene: TRBD1; len: 15; j_gene: TRBJ1-6; v_gene: TRBV5-1; CDR3aa: CASSLGQGGNSPLHF; CDR3nt: TGCGCCAGCAGCTTGGGACAGGGTGGGAATTCACCCCTCCACTTT
abundance: .; d_gene: TRBD1; len: 17; j_gene: TRBJ1-3; v_gene: TRBV15; CDR3aa: CATSRDQDRGPGNTIYF; CDR3nt: TGTGCCACCAGCAGAGATCAGGACAGGGGGCCTGGAAACACCATATATTTT
abundance: few; d_gene: TRBD2; len: 17; j_gene: TRBJ2-7; v_gene: TRBV27; CDR3aa: CASSLIPVGGGRYEQYF; CDR3nt: TGTGCCAGCAGTTTAATCCCCGTGGGCGGGGGGCGGTACGAGCAGTACTTC
abundance: .; d_gene: .; len: 13; j_gene: TRBJ1-1; v_gene: TRBV6-1; CDR3aa: CASLNGKNTEAFF; CDR3nt: TGTGCCAGCTTAAACGGGAAGAACACTGAAGCTTTCTTT
abundance: once; d_gene: TRBD1; len: 15; j_gene: TRBJ2-2; v_gene: TRBV7-8; CDR3aa: CASSRRGINTGELFF; CDR3nt: TGTGCCAGCAGCCGCAGGGGGATTAATACCGGGGAGCTGTTTTTT
abundance: .; d_gene: .; len: 15; j_gene: TRBJ1-2; v_gene: TRBV9; CDR3aa: CASSPRGGDNYGYTF; CDR3nt: TGTGCCAGCAGCCCCCGGGGGGGGGACAACTATGGCTACACCTTC
abundance: .; d_gene: .; len: 16; j_gene: TRBJ1-4; v_gene: TRBV15; CDR3aa: CATSRERGTTNEKLFF; CDR3nt: TGTGCCACCAGCAGGGAACGGGGGACAACTAATGAAAAACTGTTTTTT
abundance: .; d_gene: .; len: 14; j_gene: TRBJ1-2; v_gene: TRBV5-6; CDR3aa: CASRWSGSNYGYTF; CDR3nt: TGTGCCAGCAGGTGGTCAGGCTCTAACTATGGCTACACCTTC
abundance: .; d_gene: TRBD1; len: 16; j_gene: TRBJ2-7; v_gene: TRBV6-5; CDR3aa: CASSYSSTGGPYEQYF; CDR3nt: TGTGCCAGCAGTTACTCGAGTACAGGGGGTCCCTACGAGCAGTACTTC
abundance: .; d_gene: .; len: 15; j_gene: TRBJ1-1; v_gene: TRBV28; CDR3aa: CASSVGGALGTEAFF; CDR3nt: TGTGCCAGCAGTGTAGGGGGGGCTCTGGGCACTGAAGCTTTCTTT
abundance: few; d_gene: TRBD1; len: 15; j_gene: TRBJ1-6; v_gene: TRBV5-1; CDR3aa: CASTRDSIPLSPLHF; CDR3nt: TGCGCCAGCACCCGGGACAGTATTCCCCTGTCACCCCTCCACTTT
abundance: .; d_gene: .; len: 13; j_gene: TRBJ2-7; v_gene: TRBV25-1; CDR3aa: CASSDRESYEQYF; CDR3nt: TGTGCCAGCAGTGATCGGGAGAGCTACGAGCAGTACTTC
abundance: .; d_gene: .; len: 16; j_gene: TRBJ1-6; v_gene: TRBV10-3; CDR3aa: CAISESGSSYNSPLHF; CDR3nt: TGTGCCATCAGTGAGTCAGGGAGCTCCTATAATTCACCCCTCCACTTT
abundance: .; d_gene: .; len: 12; j_gene: TRBJ1-4; v_gene: TRBV6-9; CDR3aa: CARGVGHEKLFF; CDR3nt: TGTGCCAGAGGGGTCGGGCATGAAAAACTGTTTTTT
abundance: .; d_gene: TRBD1; len: 17; j_gene: TRBJ2-1; v_gene: TRBV19; CDR3aa: CASSAMPGQASHNEQFF; CDR3nt: TGTGCCAGTAGTGCCATGCCGGGACAGGCTTCGCACAATGAGCAGTTCTTC
abundance: .; d_gene: .; len: 17; j_gene: TRBJ1-4; v_gene: TRBV4-1; CDR3aa: CASSQDSSSGGIGKLFF; CDR3nt: TGCGCCAGCAGCCAAGATAGTAGCAGCGGGGGAATAGGAAAACTGTTTTTT
abundance: .; d_gene: TRBD2; len: 18; j_gene: TRBJ2-7; v_gene: TRBV4-2; CDR3aa: CASSQGYGSGGVAYEQYF; CDR3nt: TGTGCCAGCAGCCAAGGGTACGGTAGCGGGGGGGTCGCCTACGAGCAGTACTTC
abundance: .; d_gene: .; len: 17; j_gene: TRBJ1-5; v_gene: TRBV5-5; CDR3aa: CASSVSFSTASNQPQHF; CDR3nt: TGTGCCAGCAGCGTTAGTTTTTCCACAGCCAGCAATCAGCCCCAGCATTTT
abundance: .; d_gene: TRBD1; len: 15; j_gene: TRBJ1-1; v_gene: TRBV28; CDR3aa: CASSLGQGFRTEAFF; CDR3nt: TGTGCCAGCAGCCTTGGACAGGGGTTTAGGACTGAAGCTTTCTTT
abundance: .; d_gene: .; len: 15; j_gene: TRBJ1-1; v_gene: TRBV5-1; CDR3aa: CASSFEGGRGTEAFF; CDR3nt: TGCGCCAGCAGCTTCGAGGGGGGGCGCGGGACTGAAGCTTTCTTT
abundance: .; d_gene: .; len: 12; j_gene: TRBJ2-1; v_gene: TRBV7-9; CDR3aa: CSSSFSYNEQFF; CDR3nt: TGTTCCAGCAGCTTCTCGTACAATGAGCAGTTCTTC
abundance: .; d_gene: .; len: 15; j_gene: TRBJ2-1; v_gene: TRBV7-3; CDR3aa: CASSLQPGTYNEQFF; CDR3nt: TGTGCCAGCAGCTTGCAGCCCGGGACTTACAATGAGCAGTTCTTC
abundance: few; d_gene: TRBD1; len: 16; j_gene: TRBJ1-1; v_gene: TRBV5-4; CDR3aa: CASSPIRGTVNTEAFF; CDR3nt: TGTGCCAGCAGCCCAATCAGGGGGACGGTGAACACTGAAGCTTTCTTT
abundance: .; d_gene: TRBD2; len: 12; j_gene: TRBJ2-3; v_gene: TRBV28; CDR3aa: CASSPRLAGSSF; CDR3nt: TGTGCCAGCAGCCCCAGACTAGCGGGGTCGTCTTTT